A selection of T cell receptor beta chains follows, all from one sample in a study of cytomegalovirus exposure and HLA in healthy donors. The table came from immunoSEQ multiplex PCR; TCRdb's copy has only in-frame clones and leaves some out. There are around 150,000 clones in the sample; approximately 77% occur only once, and 6% to 8% lies in the top ten. Sequencing used PBMCs. The receptor set was obtained from a male donor in good health and CMV-seropositive. Each CDR3 is given with its conserved first and last residue. A D gene is named only where the DNA matches it firmly. Some rows mark clone size as missing; the rest say once, few, many or name a class of expanded clone.

CDR3 DNA: TGTGCCAGCAGCTTACTTTCGTCAGGGCCGACAACCTACAATGAGCAGTTCTTC; CDR3 protein: CASSLLSSGPTTYNEQFF; V gene: TRBV7-9; J gene: TRBJ2-1; D gene: NA; clone size: NA
CDR3 DNA: TGCGCCAGCAGCTTGGACGGGACAGGCTTCTACGAGCAGTACTTC; CDR3 protein: CASSLDGTGFYEQYF; V gene: TRBV5-1; J gene: TRBJ2-7; D gene: TRBD1; clone size: few
CDR3 DNA: TGTGCCAGCAGCCGTACAGGGACCACTGAAGCTTTCTTT; CDR3 protein: CASSRTGTTEAFF; V gene: TRBV7-9; J gene: TRBJ1-1; D gene: NA; clone size: NA
CDR3 DNA: TGCGCCAGCAGCTTCAAACTAGCGGGGGGGACTAGCACAGATACGCAGTATTTT; CDR3 protein: CASSFKLAGGTSTDTQYF; V gene: TRBV5-1; J gene: TRBJ2-3; D gene: TRBD2; clone size: NA
CDR3 DNA: TGTGCCAGCAGCCCTAGCGGGCGGGGGGGGAATACGCAGTATTTT; CDR3 protein: CASSPSGRGGNTQYF; V gene: TRBV7-2; J gene: TRBJ2-3; D gene: TRBD2; clone size: NA
CDR3 DNA: TGTGCCAGCAGGGAGGACAGGGGGCCGTACGAGCAGTACTTC; CDR3 protein: CASREDRGPYEQYF; V gene: TRBV6-5; J gene: TRBJ2-7; D gene: TRBD1; clone size: NA
CDR3 DNA: TGTGCCAGCAGCTCTTTTAGGGGGCACAGGGACACTGAAGCTTTCTTT; CDR3 protein: CASSSFRGHRDTEAFF; V gene: TRBV9; J gene: TRBJ1-1; D gene: TRBD1; clone size: NA
CDR3 DNA: TGTGCCAGCCGAGACTCCCTAGCAGCATCCGCCTCCTACGAGCAGTACTTC; CDR3 protein: CASRDSLAASASYEQYF; V gene: TRBV7-9; J gene: TRBJ2-7; D gene: NA; clone size: once
CDR3 DNA: TGTGCCAGCAGTGATCCGGGACTAGCGGGGGGTACAGATACGCAGTATTTT; CDR3 protein: CASSDPGLAGGTDTQYF; V gene: TRBV25-1; J gene: TRBJ2-3; D gene: TRBD2; clone size: NA
CDR3 DNA: TGTGCCAGCAGCTTAGTGAGGTTCAGGGAGGGCCAAGAGACCCAGTACTTC; CDR3 protein: CASSLVRFREGQETQYF; V gene: TRBV7-8; J gene: TRBJ2-5; D gene: TRBD2; clone size: once
CDR3 DNA: TGTGCCAGCAGTAGAGGCAGGGGAATCAATGAGCAGTTCTTC; CDR3 protein: CASSRGRGINEQFF; V gene: TRBV27; J gene: TRBJ2-1; D gene: NA; clone size: NA
CDR3 DNA: TGTGCCAGCAGTGAACACGTAGGAGGGGCCAAAAACATTCAGTACTTC; CDR3 protein: CASSEHVGGAKNIQYF; V gene: TRBV2; J gene: TRBJ2-4; D gene: NA; clone size: NA
CDR3 DNA: TGCGCCAGCAGCCTTCCGGGACTAGCGAACTACAATGAGCAGTTCTTC; CDR3 protein: CASSLPGLANYNEQFF; V gene: TRBV10-2; J gene: TRBJ2-1; D gene: TRBD2; clone size: NA
CDR3 DNA: TGTGCCAGCAGCTTAGGGGGCCCCGCGGGGACCCCCTACAATGAGCAGTTCTTC; CDR3 protein: CASSLGGPAGTPYNEQFF; V gene: TRBV11-3; J gene: TRBJ2-1; D gene: NA; clone size: NA
CDR3 DNA: TGTGCCAGCAGTCTAAGCACCGGGACACCCCACGAGCAGTACTTC; CDR3 protein: CASSLSTGTPHEQYF; V gene: TRBV6-1; J gene: TRBJ2-7; D gene: NA; clone size: once
CDR3 DNA: TGTGCCAGCAGCAAAGCTTTTCAGGGGCAGAGGAACTCACCCCTCCACTTT; CDR3 protein: CASSKAFQGQRNSPLHF; V gene: TRBV21-1; J gene: TRBJ1-6; D gene: NA; clone size: NA
CDR3 DNA: TGTGCCAGTAGTAGGGGACAGGGGATCAACACAGATACGCAGTATTTT; CDR3 protein: CASSRGQGINTDTQYF; V gene: TRBV19; J gene: TRBJ2-3; D gene: TRBD1; clone size: NA
CDR3 DNA: TGTGCCAGCAGACTAGCGGGGGACGGGGAGCTGTTTTTT; CDR3 protein: CASRLAGDGELFF; V gene: TRBV6-6; J gene: TRBJ2-2; D gene: TRBD2; clone size: few
CDR3 DNA: TGTGCCAGCAGCCCGGGCGGGACAGGGAGAACTGAAGCTTTCTTT; CDR3 protein: CASSPGGTGRTEAFF; V gene: TRBV7-2; J gene: TRBJ1-1; D gene: TRBD1; clone size: NA
CDR3 DNA: TGCGCCAGCAGCCAGCCGGGACAGCTCACAGATACGCAGTATTTT; CDR3 protein: CASSQPGQLTDTQYF; V gene: TRBV5-1; J gene: TRBJ2-3; D gene: TRBD1; clone size: NA
CDR3 DNA: TGTGCCAGCAGCTCTGGGACTAGCGCGGAGACCCAGTACTTC; CDR3 protein: CASSSGTSAETQYF; V gene: TRBV7-6; J gene: TRBJ2-5; D gene: TRBD2; clone size: NA
CDR3 DNA: TGTGCTAGCAGCCCCCAGACAGGACTCCAAGAGACCCAGTACTTC; CDR3 protein: CASSPQTGLQETQYF; V gene: TRBV7-7; J gene: TRBJ2-5; D gene: NA; clone size: NA
CDR3 DNA: TGTGCCAGCAGCTGGGACAGGGGCCCCTACGAGCAGTACTTC; CDR3 protein: CASSWDRGPYEQYF; V gene: TRBV7-2; J gene: TRBJ2-7; D gene: TRBD1; clone size: once